This T cell receptor (beta chain) was documented in a study of persistence of HIV-infected CD4 T cells. This was the immunoSEQ version 4 assay in survey mode. Profiling relied on immunoSEQ multiplex PCR, and the TCRdb table lists in-frame clones only, not all of them. The sample has about 45,000 clones, over 80% seen once. Nonspecific anti-CD3/anti-CD28 bead stimulation represents the broad CD4+ T cell repertoire. Sorting selected CD4+ T cells upregulating both CD40 ligand and CD69. Of note for this clone: What it recognizes is unknown.

This CDR3 has 16 residues. Deletions cut 1 base from V and 3 bases from J, with 12 bases between. Germline CDR1 and CDR2: LGHDT and YNNKEL (reference sequence). This material consisted of CD4+ T cells sorted from PBMCs after approximately 19-hour stimulation, taken from a patient who received antiretroviral therapy. The rearrangement links TRBV3-1 (or the pseudogene TRBV3-2) to TRBJ1-4; D is possibly TRBD1 (5 bases). The TCR sequence derives from an adult woman with HIV who was CMV-seropositive. This chain's CDR3 is CASSQVLGVSNEKLFF. CDR3 sequence (DNA): TGTGCCAGCAGCCAAGTTTTAGGGGTGTCTAATGAAAAACTGTTTTTT.